The clone carrying this T cell receptor (beta chain) has a handful of counts. Antigen specificity is unknown. The sample comes from a study of identical twins. Findings and limits, study-wide: Donors were not followed over many years; analysis was cross-sectional. An excess of low generation probability was shown by twin-shared out-of-frame alpha sequences.

V shed 2 bases and J shed 4 bases, with 12 bases lying between them. Germline CDR1 and CDR2: MNHEY and SMNVEV (reference sequence). The CDR3 consists of 14 residues. TCRdb re-called the 5' RACE reads through MiXCR, storing one row per CDR3 protein. The table records roughly 1,500,000 distinct CDR3 sequences, about 30% of them present only once. Sequenced: cord blood. The V call is TRBV27, the J call TRBJ2-7, with a weak D call TRBD1 (6 bases). The origin of this receptor is a newborn girl in good health. Here the CDR3 DNA reads TGTGCCAGCAGTTTAAGGCAGGGGATATACGAGCAGTACTTC. Protein: CASSLRQGIYEQYF.